These 2 T cell receptor beta chains originate from one sample sequenced in a study of T cell responses to AZD1222 COVID-19 vaccine. Sequenced by immunoSEQ multiplex PCR; TCRdb stores in-frame clones only, minus some. The data contain hundreds of thousands of clones, about 92% of them singletons. The sequencing here drew on peripheral blood, taken on day 0 of MenACWY control vaccination. Source of these receptors: an adult in good health.

This clone has only one observation. The genes are TRBV19 and TRBJ1-4; D not certain. This CDR3 contains 14 residues. Germline loops: CDR1 LNHDA, CDR2 SQIVND (reference sequence). V was trimmed by 7 bases and J by 8 bases, leaving 17 bases between them. CDR3 region: CASKTLESGEKLFF. CDR3 DNA: TGTGCCAGTAAGACCCTCGAAAGCGGAGAAAAACTGTTTTTT. Together with reference TRBV19 and TRBJ1-4, the CDR3 gives the full variable domain: DGGITQSPKYLFRKEGQNVTLSCEQNLNHDAMYWYRQDPGQGLRLIYYSQIVNDFQKGDIAEGYSVSREKKESFPLTVTSAQKNPTAFYLCASKTLESGEKLFFGSGTQLSVL.

The chain employs TRBV18 and TRBJ2-2; D not certain. Germline V lookup: CDR1 KGHSH, CDR2 LQKENI. This CDR3 contains 14 residues. Deletions cut 2 bases from V and 4 bases from J, with 8 bases between. This CDR3 reads CASSPNPPTGELFF. The DNA of the CDR3 is TGTGCCAGCTCACCAAACCCCCCCACCGGGGAGCTGTTTTTT.